The sample holds a few counts of the clone carrying this T cell receptor beta chain. Study processing details: The authors estimated nucleated cell counts from reference gene primer amplification. The method was immunoSEQ multiplex PCR; TCRdb's version includes in-frame clones alone and lacks a portion of them. V, J and clone size were drawn from that table, and D and trimming were deduced from the DNA. The data hold around 100,000 clones, with approximately 85% observed a single time. The CDR3 is 15 amino acids. Germline assignment: CDR1 SGHRS and CDR2 YFSETQ. V lost 4 bases and J lost 0; bases outside the gene matches: 4. This sample was taken from a study of blood T cell repertoires in COVID-19. On the study more broadly: Acute and convalescent COVID-19 samples came from the United States, Italy and Spain. Sample material is recorded as cDNA or gDNA derived from T cells, B-cell-depleted T cells, or PBMCs.

The sequenced sample consisted of peripheral blood. The source of this sequence is a man between 40 and 49 years old with acute or convalescent COVID-19. This chain connects TRBV5-1 to TRBJ2-7; 10 bases align to TRBD1. The CDR3 reads CASSLTGGASYEQYF. The CDR3, as DNA: TGCGCCAGCAGCCTGACAGGGGGCGCCTCCTACGAGCAGTACTTC.